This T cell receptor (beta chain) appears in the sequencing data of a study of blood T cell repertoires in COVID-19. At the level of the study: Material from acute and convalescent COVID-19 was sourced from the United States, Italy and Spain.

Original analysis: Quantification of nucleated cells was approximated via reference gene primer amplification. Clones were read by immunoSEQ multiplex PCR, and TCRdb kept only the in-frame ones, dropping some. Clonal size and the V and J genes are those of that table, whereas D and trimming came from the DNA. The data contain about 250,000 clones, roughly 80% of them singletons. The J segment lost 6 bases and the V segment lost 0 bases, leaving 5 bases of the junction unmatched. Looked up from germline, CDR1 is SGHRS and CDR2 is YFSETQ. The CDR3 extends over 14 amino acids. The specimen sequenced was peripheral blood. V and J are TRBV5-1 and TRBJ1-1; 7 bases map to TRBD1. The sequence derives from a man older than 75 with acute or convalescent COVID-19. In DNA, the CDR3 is TGCGCCAGCAGCTTGGCAGGGGGGCACGCTGAAGCTTTCTTT. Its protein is CASSLAGGHAEAFF.